The TCR beta chain described here comes from a study of T cells after yellow fever vaccination. Overall study results and limits: High-abundance clonotypes from the bulk population could contaminate FACS-sorted repertoires. The booster saw the reappearance of most primary-vaccination clones (roughly 95% CD4, less than 90% CD8).

V lost 4 bases to trimming and J lost 5 bases; unmatched junction nucleotides: 5. Germline V lookup: CDR1 KGHDR, CDR2 SFDVKD. This CDR3 contains 15 residues. 5'RACE template switching added a universal primer site and UMIs to TCR cDNA. TCRdb passed the 5' RACE reads through MiXCR, listing each CDR3 protein once. The data contain around 260,000 distinct CDR3 sequences, roughly 5% of them seen just once; the ten biggest clones take up roughly 3.3%. As for this clonotype: The antigen is unknown.

This chain joins TRBV24-1 and TRBJ1-5; TRBD1 matches at 9 bases. The origin of this receptor is a young man who received the YFV17D yellow fever vaccine. The source material was CD4+ T cells sorted from PBMCs, sampled on the day of the yellow fever booster vaccination. CDR3 DNA: TGTGCCACCAGTGAACAGGGGGCGGGTCATCAGCCCCAGCATTTT. Protein product: CATSEQGAGHQPQHF.